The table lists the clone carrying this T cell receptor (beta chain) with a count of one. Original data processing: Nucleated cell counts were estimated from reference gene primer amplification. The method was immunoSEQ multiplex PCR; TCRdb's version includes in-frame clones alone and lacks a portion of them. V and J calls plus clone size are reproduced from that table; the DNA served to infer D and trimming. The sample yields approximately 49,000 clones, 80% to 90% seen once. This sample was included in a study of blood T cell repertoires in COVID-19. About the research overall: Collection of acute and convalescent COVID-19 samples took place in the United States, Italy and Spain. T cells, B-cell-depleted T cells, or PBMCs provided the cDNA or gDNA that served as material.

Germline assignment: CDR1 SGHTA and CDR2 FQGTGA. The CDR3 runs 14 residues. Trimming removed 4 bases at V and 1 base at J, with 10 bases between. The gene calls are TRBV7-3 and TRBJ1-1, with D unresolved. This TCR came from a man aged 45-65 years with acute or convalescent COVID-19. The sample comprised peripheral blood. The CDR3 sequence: CASSSPDKNTEAFF. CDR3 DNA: TGTGCCAGCAGCTCGCCCGACAAGAACACTGAAGCTTTCTTT.